These 21 T cell receptor beta chains were sequenced from one sample in a study of Ad26.COV2.S vaccination and SARS-CoV-2 variants. Clones were read by immunoSEQ multiplex PCR, and TCRdb kept only the in-frame ones, dropping some. The repertoire has some 410,000 clones, over 80% of them found once; the top ten carry approximately 1.6%. Treatment described: around 19 received Ad26.COV2.S at low or high dose, single or two shots; about five received placebo; per-sample allocation not given. Sampling happened 63 days after the first vaccine or placebo injection. The sequencing used peripheral blood, collected in a trial of Ad26.COV2.S vaccine versus placebo. The receptors come from a person aged 18-65 years who received the Ad26.COV2.S COVID-19 vaccine or a placebo.

The CDR3 DNA is TGTGCCAGCAGCCTTTCATTTAGGAGCTCCTATAATTCACCCCTCCACTTT. Translation gives CASSLSFRSSYNSPLHF. The rearrangement links TRBV7-2 to TRBJ1-6; D ambiguous. V dropped 5 bases and J dropped 0 bases, with 14 bases sitting between them. Germline CDR1 and CDR2: SGHTA and FQGNSA. This CDR3 has 17 amino acids.

The chain combines TRBV29-1 with TRBJ2-5; D ambiguous. There are 13 residues in the CDR3. V lost 1 base, J lost 7 bases, and 13 bases lay in between. CDR1 SQVTM and CDR2 ANQGSEA come from the germline V gene. The CDR3 nucleotides are TGCAGCGTTGAAGGTCAGATCCAATGGACCCAGTACTTC. It yields the protein CSVEGQIQWTQYF.

This chain links TRBV5-8 with TRBJ1-5; D remains unclear. The CDR3 is 13 residues long. Per the germline V gene, CDR1 is SGHTS and CDR2 is YDEGEE. Deletions cut 2 bases from V and 3 bases from J, with 6 bases between. The CDR3 loop is CASSFIVNQPQHF. CDR3 nucleotides: TGTGCCAGCAGCTTTATCGTCAATCAGCCCCAGCATTTT.

The chain links TRBV11-2 to TRBJ2-1, with TRBD1 identical over 7 bases. The CDR3 is 11 residues long. The V segment lost 5 bases and the J segment 13 bases; nucleotides outside the gene matches: 5. Germline V gene data show CDR1 as SGHAT and CDR2 as FQNNGV. CDR3 loop: CASSRTGTQFF. The DNA for the CDR3 is TGTGCCAGCAGCAGGACAGGCACACAGTTCTTC.

The gene calls are TRBV3-1 (or the pseudogene TRBV3-2) and TRBJ1-4; D might be TRBD1 (5 bases). The CDR3 extends over 15 amino acids. The germline gives CDR1 LGHDT, CDR2 YNNKEL (reference sequence). V lost 5 bases, J lost 8 bases, and 18 bases lay in between. The CDR3, as DNA: TGTGCCAGCAGCGTACGGACACCCCGAGGAGAAAAACTGTTTTTT. As protein: CASSVRTPRGEKLFF.

The rearrangement links TRBV4-3 to TRBJ2-7; 11 bases line up with TRBD1. Germline CDR1 reads LGHNA; CDR2 reads YSLEER. Germline trimming cut 4 bases from V and 7 bases from J; bases unmatched to any gene: 21. The CDR3 loop spans 19 amino acids. The CDR3 sequence is CASSPMDRGPETPPGEQYF. DNA for the CDR3: TGCGCCAGCAGCCCTATGGACAGGGGGCCCGAAACCCCCCCGGGTGAGCAGTACTTC.

V and J are TRBV4-1 and TRBJ2-5; TRBD2 is a possible D gene (5 bases). Germline V gene sequence: CDR1 MGHRA, CDR2 YSYEKL. The CDR3 is made up of 17 amino acids. V was pared by 1 base and J by 2 bases, with 17 bases between. For the CDR3, the DNA is TGCGCCAGCAGCCAAGCCGCCCCGAGGGCGACTCAAGAGACCCAGTACTTC. Translating it yields CASSQAAPRATQETQYF.

In its sample, this clone was seen a few times. The chain is built from TRBV7-8 and TRBJ2-7, with TRBD2 as a possible D gene (5 bases). V dropped 0 bases and J dropped 6 bases, with 15 bases sitting between them. This CDR3 contains 15 residues. Germline V lookup: CDR1 SGHVS, CDR2 FQNEAQ. The CDR3 loop reads CASSLAHNGLPEQYF. CDR3 sequence (DNA): TGTGCCAGCAGCTTAGCACACAACGGACTCCCCGAGCAGTACTTC.

The chain joins TRBV6-5 to TRBJ1-6; TRBD1 matches at 10 bases. The CDR3 loop spans 12 amino acids. CDR1 and CDR2 from the germline V gene are MNHEY and SVGAGI. This CDR3 is CAAGQGTEPLHF. CDR3 DNA: TGTGCGGCGGGACAGGGGACGGAACCCCTCCACTTT.

V and J are TRBV11-2 and TRBJ2-3; no reliable D call. This CDR3 spans 12 amino acids. Per the germline V gene, CDR1 is SGHAT and CDR2 is FQNNGV. V lost 4 bases, J lost 10 bases, and 12 bases lay in between. CDR3 amino acids: CASSSPSSPQYF. DNA for the CDR3: TGTGCCAGCAGCTCGCCGTCCAGCCCGCAGTATTTT.

The chain uses TRBV7-9 and TRBJ2-3, with a weak D call TRBD1 (7 bases). This CDR3 has 15 amino acids. Germline V gives CDR1 SEHNR, CDR2 FQNEAQ (reference sequence). The ends were cut back, 10 bases at V and 1 base at J, with 18 bases in the middle. CDR3 nucleotide sequence: TGTGCCACTAGCGCCCCAGGGGGGCGCACAGATACGCAGTATTTT. It specifies CATSAPGGRTDTQYF.

V is TRBV3-1 (or the pseudogene TRBV3-2) and J is TRBJ2-3; D is unresolved. Looked up from germline, CDR1 is LGHDT and CDR2 is YNNKEL (reference sequence). CDR3 length: 16 amino acids. With 2 bases removed from V and 2 bases from J, the gap between germline ends came to 14 bases. CDR3 amino acids: CASSQRITLYTDTQYF. CDR3 DNA sequence: TGTGCCAGCAGCCAAAGGATCACCTTATACACAGATACGCAGTATTTT.

This clone was picked up a small number of times. J is TRBJ1-2 and V is TRBV18, with 7 bases identical to TRBD1. The germline CDR1 and CDR2 sequences are KGHSH and LQKENI. Trimming cost V 3 bases and J 4 bases; bases outside gene matches: 17. The CDR3 is 18 residues long. This chain's CDR3 is CASSPRDSRTITAYGYTF. The CDR3 bases are TGTGCCAGCTCACCTCGGGACAGTAGGACAATAACGGCCTATGGCTACACCTTC.

V usage is TRBV25-1 and J usage is TRBJ2-2; D gene uncertain. Germline lookup yields CDR1 MGHDK and CDR2 SYGVNS. Trimming stripped 2 bases from V and 5 bases from J, with 3 bases between. The length of the CDR3 is 12 residues. CDR3 loop: CASSELTGELFF. As DNA, the CDR3 is TGTGCCAGCAGTGAACTTACCGGGGAGCTGTTTTTT.

The chain uses TRBV6-1 and TRBJ1-1, with D perhaps matching TRBD1 (5 bases). Germline loops: CDR1 MNHNS, CDR2 SASEGT. The CDR3 is 14 residues long. The V gene lost 0 bases and the J gene lost 7 bases, with 12 bases spanning the gap. CDR3 nucleotides: TGTGCCAGCAGTGAAGCTGGCAGGGTGGGTGAAGCTTTCTTT. This encodes CASSEAGRVGEAFF.

CDR3 DNA sequence: TGTGCCAGCAGTCCTTCATCAGGGAGGACTGAAGCTTTCTTT. Amino acid sequence: CASSPSSGRTEAFF. The chain recombines TRBV2 with TRBJ1-1; D possibly corresponds to TRBD1 (5 bases). V lost 5 bases to trimming and J lost 5 bases, with 15 bases between them. Per germline, CDR1 SNHLY and CDR2 FYNNEI. The CDR3 totals 14 residues.

This clone occurred once. This chain connects TRBV28 to TRBJ2-2; D possibly corresponds to TRBD2 (7 bases). Per the germline V gene, CDR1 is MDHEN and CDR2 is SYDVKM. The V end was cut by 6 bases, the J end by 4 bases, with 18 bases between. The CDR3 is 16 residues long. DNA of the CDR3: TGTGCCAGCAGCGGGGGCTCTAGCGGAAGCACCGGGGAGCTGTTTTTT. This encodes CASSGGSSGSTGELFF.

The CDR3: CASSPSGASSGNTIYF. The CDR3 DNA is TGTGCCAGCTCACCATCGGGGGCGAGCTCTGGAAACACCATATATTTT. The genes are TRBV18 and TRBJ1-3; possibly TRBD1 for D (6 bases). The V gene lost 2 bases and the J gene lost 0 bases, with 11 bases spanning the gap. CDR3 length equals 16 residues. In germline, CDR1 is KGHSH, CDR2 LQKENI.

The rearrangement links TRBV6-6 to TRBJ2-1; TRBD2 matches 11 bases. Germline-derived CDR1 and CDR2 are MNHNY and SVGAGI (reference sequence). With V trimmed by 6 bases and J by 8 bases, 6 bases remained unmatched. This CDR3 spans 14 amino acids. Here the CDR3 reads CASRIAGGSDEQFF. CDR3 in DNA: TGTGCCAGCAGGATAGCGGGGGGGTCGGATGAGCAGTTCTTC.

This chain connects TRBV11-2 to TRBJ2-7; D is possibly TRBD2 (5 bases). The CDR3 consists of 13 residues. Germline CDR1 and CDR2: SGHAT and FQNNGV. V lost 5 bases and J 0 bases, leaving 8 bases between the germline ends. Here the CDR3 reads CASSPSGSYEQYF. CDR3 nucleotides: TGTGCCAGCAGCCCCAGCGGCTCCTACGAGCAGTACTTC.

V and J are TRBV29-1 and TRBJ2-7; tentative D call: TRBD1 (6 bases). The length of the CDR3 is 13 residues. V gave up 6 bases and J gave up 2 bases, with 14 bases separating them. The germline V gene encodes CDR1 SQVTM and CDR2 ANQGSEA. The CDR3 nucleotides are TGCAGCGTGGGGGACAAGGCAGCCTACGAGCAGTACTTC. Translating it yields CSVGDKAAYEQYF.